The TCR beta chain under discussion was sequenced for a study of patients and donors after allogeneic stem cell transplantation. The CDR3 is 14 residues long. V was clipped by 2 bases and J by 2 bases, with 9 bases between them. This clonotype was counted at least ten times. TCRdb reanalysed the RT-PCR reads using MiXCR and keeps one entry per CDR3 protein. This table has approximately 410,000 distinct CDR3 sequences, 16% appearing once. This TCR was recovered from a human donor who was either an allogeneic HSCT recipient or a stem cell or donor lymphocyte infusion donor (not recorded which). It is not recorded whose cells these are; they may come from a transplant donor. Sequencing was done on a sample of blood, either unsorted or a sorted T cell fraction (not recorded which). The rearrangement uses TRBV12-3 or TRBV12-4 and TRBJ2-5, with D possibly being TRBD2 (6 bases). This CDR3 reads CASSLIGGQETQYF. CDR3 in DNA: TGTGCCAGCAGTTTAATCGGGGGACAAGAGACCCAGTACTTC.